The 22 T cell receptor beta chains given below trace back to one sample, sequenced in a study of breast tumors, draining lymph nodes, adjacent tissues. Samples came from axillary lymph nodes draining the breast cancer. TCRdb reanalysed the multiplex PCR reads using MiXCR and keeps one entry per CDR3 protein. The sample has some 97,000 distinct CDR3 sequences; 21% are singletons. Source material: axillary lymph node tissue. These receptor sequences come from a female donor with breast cancer. Some clones in this sample may be carry-over from other donors' samples.

As for this clonotype: Since no conserved phenylalanine or tryptophan closes the CDR3, a read error is the likely cause. The chain uses TRBV20-1 and TRBJ2-5; D not resolved. The V end lost 6 bases, the J end lost 5 bases, and 16 bases lay between the germline ends. The CDR3 is made up of 13 amino acids. In germline, CDR1 is DFQATT, CDR2 SNEGSKA (reference sequence). CDR3 in amino acids: CSAEPRSRETQYL. The CDR3 DNA sequence: TGCAGTGCAGAACCCAGATCACGGGAGACCCAGTACCTC.

This clonotype was observed at least ten times. The chain carries TRBV5-6 and TRBJ2-1, with TRBD2 identical over 10 bases. V trimming: 0 bases; J trimming: 8 bases; junction bases outside the gene matches: 14. The CDR3 has 18 residues. Germline CDR1 SGHDT, CDR2 YYEEEE. The DNA for the CDR3 is TGTGCCAGCAGCTTGGCCTTGGTAGCGGGGGGCCCTTTGGATGAGCAGTTCTTC. Its translation is CASSLALVAGGPLDEQFF.

Comments on this clonotype: A much larger clone differs from this one at a single base, so this may be a read error. The genes are TRBV6-1 and TRBJ2-1; 7 bases align to TRBD1. CDR3 length: 14 amino acids. The germline gives CDR1 MNHNS, CDR2 SASEGT. CDR3 sequence (DNA): TGTGCCAGCACCAAACAGGGGTTCTACAATGAGCAGTCCTTC. Amino acids: CASTKQGFYNEQSF.

Many counts were recorded for this clonotype. The chain has TRBV19 and TRBJ1-2, with 9 bases lining up with TRBD1. In germline, CDR1 is LNHDA, CDR2 SQIVND (reference sequence). This CDR3 contains 14 residues. V shed 5 bases and J 2 bases; nucleotides not matched to a gene: 3. CDR3 sequence: CASSGTGRNYGYTF. CDR3 DNA sequence: TGTGCCAGTAGTGGGACAGGGAGGAACTATGGCTACACCTTC. The whole variable domain, remainder taken from reference TRBV19 and TRBJ1-2, is DGGITQSPKYLFRKEGQNVTLSCEQNLNHDAMYWYRQDPGQGLRLIYYSQIVNDFQKGDIAEGYSVSREKKESFPLTVTSAQKNPTAFYLCASSGTGRNYGYTFGSGTRLTVV.

This clonotype showed up many times. The rearrangement joins TRBV7-9 to TRBJ2-7; D possibly corresponds to TRBD2 (5 bases). Germline CDR1 is SEHNR and CDR2 is FQNEAQ (reference sequence). This CDR3 spans 13 amino acids. Trimming left V 2 bases short and J 5 bases short, with 10 bases between. The CDR3 DNA follows: TGTGCCAGCAGCTTAAGCCGGACTCACGAGCAGTACTTC. It is translated as CASSLSRTHEQYF. Complete variable domain (other parts from reference TRBV7-9 and TRBJ2-7): DTGVSQNPRHKITKRGQNVTFRCDPISEHNRLYWYRQTLGQGPEFLTYFQNEAQLEKSRLLSDRFSAERPKGSFSTLEIQRTEQGDSAMYLCASSLSRTHEQYFGPGTRLTVT.

This clonotype came up many times. The chain links TRBV11-2 to TRBJ1-2, with a possible D match to TRBD1 (6 bases). V shed 4 bases and J shed 8 bases, with 20 bases lying between them. CDR3 length: 15 amino acids. Germline V CDR1 and CDR2: SGHAT, FQNNGV. The CDR3 nucleotides read TGTGCCAGCAGCTCTGGTGGGGGCCCCCAAGGCGGCTACACCTTC. Protein: CASSSGGGPQGGYTF.

This clonotype was counted ten times or more. CDR3 bases: TGTGCCAGCCGCCCCCGGGGTGGCGGCACAGATACGCAGTATTTT. This gives the protein CASRPRGGGTDTQYF. The chain combines TRBV13 with TRBJ2-3; tentatively, D is TRBD2 (5 bases). This CDR3 comprises 15 residues. V was cut by 8 bases and J by 1 base, with 16 bases left in between. Germline CDR1 reads PRHDT; CDR2 reads FYEKMQ (reference sequence). Variable domain in full (rest from reference TRBV13 and TRBJ2-3): AAGVIQSPRHLIKEKRETATLKCYPIPRHDTVYWYQQGPGQDPQFLISFYEKMQSDKGSIPDRFSAQQFSDYHSELNMSSLELGDSALYFCASRPRGGGTDTQYFGPGTRLTVL.

In its sample, this clonotype was seen many times. The chain joins TRBV5-1 to TRBJ1-2; 8 bases fit TRBD1. The CDR3 runs 15 residues. V was clipped by 0 bases and J by 4 bases; unmatched bases: 5. Looked up from germline, CDR1 is SGHRS and CDR2 is YFSETQ. In DNA form, the CDR3 reads TGCGCCAGCAGCTTGGCTCAACAGGGGGGCTATGGCTACACCTTC. Translated: CASSLAQQGGYGYTF.

This clonotype was seen ten or more times. The V gene is TRBV15, the J gene TRBJ2-5; possibly TRBD1 or TRBD2 for D (5 bases each). The ends were cut back, 5 bases at V and 5 bases at J, with 12 bases in the middle. There are 13 residues in the CDR3. CDR1 LNHNV and CDR2 YYDKDF come from the germline V gene (reference sequence). DNA of the CDR3: TGTGCCACCAGCTGGAGAGGGGACGAGACCCAGTACTTC. It yields the protein CATSWRGDETQYF.

Details on this clonotype: One base away lies a much larger clone, so this may be a sequencing read error. The chain has TRBV14 and TRBJ2-3; no clear D. Trimming cost V 8 bases and J 5 bases, with 11 bases left between them. From germline, CDR1 is SGHDN and CDR2 FVKESK. The CDR3 has 12 residues. The CDR3 sequence is CASGPTRDTQYF. CDR3 bases: TGTGCCAGCGGCCCCACCAGAGATACGCAGTATTTT.

Ten or more counts support this clonotype. The chain employs TRBV11-2 and TRBJ1-5; D is unresolved. CDR1 is SGHAT and CDR2 is FQNNGV in the germline V gene. There are 14 residues in the CDR3. Trimming took off 1 base at V and 1 base at J, with 5 bases between the two ends. The CDR3 DNA follows: TGTGCCAGCAGCTTAGGGCAGAGCAATCAGCCCCAGCATTTT. Translating gives CASSLGQSNQPQHF.

This clonotype has ten or more counts. The J gene is TRBJ2-1, the V gene TRBV6-1; 11 nucleotides agree with TRBD2. V was pared by 4 bases and J by 8 bases, with 4 bases of the junction left unmatched. The germline CDR1 and CDR2 sequences are MNHNS and SASEGT. This CDR3 comprises 14 residues. CDR3 sequence: CASSATSGRDEQFF. In DNA form, the CDR3 reads TGTGCCAGCAGTGCTACTAGCGGGAGAGATGAGCAGTTCTTC.

This clonotype has ten or more counts. The chain combines TRBV11-2 with TRBJ2-5; D is undetermined. V was shortened by 3 bases and J by 5 bases, with 7 bases between the two germline ends. Germline CDR1 reads SGHAT; CDR2 reads FQNNGV. This CDR3 has 12 amino acids. In DNA form, the CDR3 reads TGTGCCAGCAGCTTGGGTAGCGAGACCCAGTACTTC. Translating gives CASSLGSETQYF.

The chain has TRBV5-6 and TRBJ1-5, with TRBD1 as a possible D gene (6 bases). CDR3 length equals 16 residues. The V gene's germline CDR1 is SGHDT and CDR2 YYEEEE. Trimming took off 0 bases at V and 6 bases at J, with 16 bases between the two ends. Here the CDR3 DNA reads TGTGCCAGCAGCTTGGCCGGCCCCAAGGGGGGTCAGCCCCAGCATTTT. Protein product: CASSLAGPKGGQPQHF.

This clonotype was recorded once. V is TRBV9 and J is TRBJ1-1; 7 positions agree with TRBD1. CDR1 is SGDLS, CDR2 YYNGEE, per germline. After removal of 4 bases from V and 2 bases from J, the junction contained 5 bases not matched to a gene. The CDR3 is made up of 14 amino acids. DNA of the CDR3: TGTGCCAGCAGCACGGGACAGACTAACACTGAAGCTTTCTTT. This codes for CASSTGQTNTEAFF.

This clonotype showed up many times. The rearrangement joins TRBV15 to TRBJ1-5; D is uncertain. The CDR3 has 12 residues. Between the trimmed V and J ends, which lost 2 bases and 1 base, there was a span of 0 bases. CDR1 and CDR2 from the germline V gene are LNHNV and YYDKDF (reference sequence). As DNA, the CDR3 is TGTGCCACCAGCAGAAGCAATCAGCCCCAGCATTTT. It codes for CATSRSNQPQHF.

This clonotype was counted many times. The genes are TRBV7-8 and TRBJ2-7, with D hard to call. V was clipped by 2 bases and J by 0 bases, with 5 bases between them. This CDR3 has 13 residues. Per germline, CDR1 SGHVS and CDR2 FQNEAQ. CDR3 protein: CASSLPASYEQYF. CDR3 nucleotide sequence: TGTGCCAGCAGCTTACCGGCCTCCTACGAGCAGTACTTC.

There are many counts of this clonotype. This rearrangement joins TRBV4-2 to TRBJ1-3; D unclear. CDR3 size: 15 residues. The ends were cut back, 1 base at V and 0 bases at J, with 7 bases in the middle. Germline V gene sequence: CDR1 LGHNA, CDR2 YNFKEQ. The CDR3 DNA is TGTGCCAGCAGCCAAGGTACAGCCTCTGGAAACACCATATATTTT. It translates to CASSQGTASGNTIYF.

This clonotype appeared many times. The J gene is TRBJ2-5, the V gene TRBV4-1; no clear D. Looked up from germline, CDR1 is MGHRA and CDR2 is YSYEKL. The CDR3 is 14 residues long. V lost 2 bases and J 4 bases, leaving 11 bases between the germline ends. CDR3 nucleotides: TGCGCCAGCAGCCAACACGGACGTGGAGAGACCCAGTACTTC. It encodes CASSQHGRGETQYF.

This clonotype has at least ten counts. J is TRBJ1-2 and V is TRBV7-9, with unresolved D. The length of the CDR3 is 14 residues. From germline, CDR1 is SEHNR and CDR2 FQNEAQ (reference sequence). Trimming removed 7 bases from V and 3 bases from J, with 15 bases in between. CDR3 coding DNA: TGTGCCAGCACCGACCTCCCGGAGCACTATGGCTACACCTTC. This sequence encodes CASTDLPEHYGYTF.

This clonotype was observed many times. The chain combines TRBV5-1 with TRBJ2-3; weak D call: TRBD1 (6 bases). The germline gives CDR1 SGHRS, CDR2 YFSETQ. The V and J ends lost 4 bases and 6 bases respectively, with 15 bases between them. The CDR3 runs to 14 residues. As DNA, the CDR3 is TGCGCCAGCAGCCTAGGGACAACCGGGGATACGCAGTATTTT. Its translation is CASSLGTTGDTQYF.

This clonotype showed up many times. V usage is TRBV12-3 or TRBV12-4 and J usage is TRBJ1-6; 8 positions agree with TRBD1. This CDR3 has 17 residues. Trimming removed 5 bases from V and 9 bases from J; junction bases left unmatched: 15. CDR3 DNA: TGTGCCAGCAGTCCCGGACAGGGCACTTCTCCCTTTTCACCCCTCCACTTT. Its protein is CASSPGQGTSPFSPLHF.